This is a list of T cell receptor beta chains from one sample in a study of T cells after yellow fever vaccination. TCRdb analysed the 5' RACE reads with MiXCR anew, one entry per CDR3 protein. This sample yields some 240,000 distinct CDR3 sequences, of which roughly 4% are seen a single time; approximately 18% belongs to the top ten. This specimen consisted of PBMCs, obtained 15 days after the yellow fever booster vaccination. These receptors all come from a man between 18 and 29 years old who received the YFV17D yellow fever vaccine. Each CDR3 is given with its conserved first and last residue. Part of the rows lack a size; the others show once, few, many or a class for expanded clones.

12	TRBV10-2	.	TRBJ2-7	CAIRGTGYEQYF
14	TRBV7-2	many	TRBJ2-5	CASSFGPRAETQYF
12	TRBV5-4	many	TRBJ2-1	CASSLAYDEQFF
14	TRBV11-2	few	TRBJ2-1	CASSLVLSYNEQFF
14	TRBV12-3/TRBV12-4	many	TRBJ1-4	CASSRETTNEKLFF
16	TRBV19	many	TRBJ2-2	CASSIQPPGFVGELFF
17	TRBV10-3	many	TRBJ2-5	CAIRVSPGQGFQETQYF
15	TRBV11-3	many	TRBJ2-3	CASSLGTGVADTQYF
14	TRBV29-1	many	TRBJ2-3	CSVVSLLSTDTQYF
15	TRBV20-1	many	TRBJ1-2	CSARDQSADDLGYTF
14	TRBV20-1	many	TRBJ1-2	CSAINDRAGYGYTF
14	TRBV20-1	few	TRBJ1-2	CSADPQGLDYGYTF
16	TRBV4-2	many	TRBJ1-2	CASSQEGGDRYYGYTF
15	TRBV7-9	many	TRBJ2-1	CASSFSGRGTNEQFF
10	TRBV29-1	many	TRBJ2-5	CSVVQETQYF
15	TRBV5-1	many	TRBJ1-1	CASSYPGRMNTEAFF
16	TRBV3-1	many	TRBJ2-2	CASSPGQGLITGELFF
13	TRBV5-4	many	TRBJ1-1	CASSLGGSGRAFF
19	TRBV3-1	many	TRBJ1-2	CASSQDPRGLAGSNYGYTF
16	TRBV12-3/TRBV12-4	.	TRBJ1-5	CASSLVGGASNQPQHF
15	TRBV29-1	many	TRBJ1-2	CSVGGSTDGDYGYTF
14	TRBV6-1	few	TRBJ2-7	CASSEFRVTYEQYF
16	TRBV12-3/TRBV12-4	many	TRBJ1-6	CASSPRTDSYNSPLHF
17	TRBV5-4	.	TRBJ2-5	CASSLETGWTKEETQYF
14	TRBV5-1	many	TRBJ1-1	CASSSPLRDTEAFF
14	TRBV12-3/TRBV12-4	many	TRBJ1-1	CASSLRGIITEAFF
15	TRBV4-1	many	TRBJ1-5	CASSERHVSNQPQHF
16	TRBV5-6	many	TRBJ2-1	CASSRLIAGGYNEQFF
16	TRBV7-2	many	TRBJ2-1	CASSLALLEAYNEQFF
15	TRBV9	many	TRBJ1-1	CASSEFFGVNTEAFF
13	TRBV5-1	many	TRBJ1-1	CASRNLGGTEAFF
15	TRBV7-9	many	TRBJ2-1	CASSLAGNPLAEQFF
14	TRBV20-1	many	TRBJ1-2	CSARDGTAPYGYTF
15	TRBV7-2	many	TRBJ2-1	CASSSRGYSYNEQFF
15	TRBV5-1	many	TRBJ1-2	CASRPEPGALYGYTF
13	TRBV12-3/TRBV12-4	many	TRBJ1-6	CASSLNLDSPLHF
14	TRBV12-3/TRBV12-4	many	TRBJ2-5	CASTNGQGQETQYF
13	TRBV10-3	many	TRBJ2-5	CAISESGVETQYF
13	TRBV20-1	many	TRBJ1-3	CSALRDIGNTIYF
13	TRBV7-2	many	TRBJ2-3	CASSLEGRDTQYF
14	TRBV2	many	TRBJ2-2	CASRSSSGTGELFF
15	TRBV7-2	many	TRBJ2-3	CASSPRGQGKDTQYF
13	TRBV5-1	many	TRBJ1-2	CASSLQGMGGYTF
15	TRBV12-3/TRBV12-4	few	TRBJ2-7	CASSFYRGQTYEQYF
13	TRBV2	medium-sized	TRBJ2-5	CASSESPGETQYF
14	TRBV12-3/TRBV12-4	many	TRBJ2-1	CASSLDRQLNEQFF
12	TRBV7-9	many	TRBJ2-1	CASSPSGRGQFF
15	TRBV24-1	many	TRBJ2-3	CATSDPSGGTDTQYF
20	TRBV3-1	.	TRBJ2-6	CASSQWLQGQLRDGANVLTF
14	TRBV6-5	many	TRBJ2-3	CASSSVGLVDTQYF
15	TRBV7-8	many	TRBJ1-1	CASSFRQLLNTEAFF
16	TRBV29-1	many	TRBJ1-1	CSDVPGTGIWGTEAFF
15	TRBV7-2	many	TRBJ1-3	CASSLGTGDGNTIYF